The source of this T cell receptor (beta chain) is a study of shared clonotypes between healthy human individuals. Study outcomes and limitations: What limited the represented genetic and exposure-history diversity was the small number of donors. At large depth, rarefaction still showed sorted-subset sequencing to be incomplete. Sequencing depth was predicted to influence how clonotypes are shared among donors.

Deep level was the assay's run setting. TCRdb's table, derived via immunoSEQ multiplex PCR, lists solely in-frame clones and lacks some. The sample has 2 million to 3 million clones; roughly 93% are singletons. As concerns this clone: Its antigen remains unidentified.

Germline lookup yields CDR1 SQVTM and CDR2 ANQGSEA. This CDR3 is built from 13 residues. Between the trimmed V and J ends, which lost 4 bases and 3 bases, there was a span of 9 bases. The sample comprised naive CD4+ T cells from PBMCs. Subset reported: CD45RA+ positively selected. The sequence was obtained from a man between 18 and 35 years old in good health. Some clones in this sample may be carry-over from other donors' samples. This chain connects TRBV29-1 to TRBJ2-2, with D unclear. CDR3 nucleotides: TGCAGCGTTGGGAAGCTGGACACCGGGGAGCTGTTTTTT. Encoded protein: CSVGKLDTGELFF.